One sample yielded the 15 T cell receptor beta chains listed below, sequenced in a study of blood T cell repertoires in COVID-19. The table came from immunoSEQ multiplex PCR; TCRdb's copy has only in-frame clones and leaves some out. This table has about 410,000 clones, roughly 90% appearing once. Sequencing input: peripheral blood. The receptors were gathered from a woman aged 40 to 50 with COVID-19, enrolled during active disease.

This clone was seen more than once but under ten times. This chain links TRBV19 with TRBJ1-5; 7 bases map to TRBD1. Trimming took 0 bases from V and 7 from J; bases not matched to a gene: 15. CDR3 length: 18 amino acids. CDR1 is LNHDA and CDR2 is SQIVND in the germline V gene (reference sequence). In DNA, the CDR3 is TGTGCCAGTAGTATAGATCAGTCAGGGACAGAGGGGCACCAGCCCCAGCATTTT. Translated: CASSIDQSGTEGHQPQHF.

The V gene is TRBV19, the J gene TRBJ2-7; tentatively, D is TRBD1 (6 bases). Trimming shortened V by 6 bases and J by 0 bases, and 12 bases separated the two germline ends. Germline V gene sequence: CDR1 LNHDA, CDR2 SQIVND (reference sequence). The CDR3 is 14 amino acids. CDR3 coding DNA: TGTGCCAGTAGCCCCGGACAGAGCTCCTACGAGCAGTACTTC. Its protein is CASSPGQSSYEQYF.

The gene calls are TRBV3-1 (or the pseudogene TRBV3-2) and TRBJ1-1; D is perhaps TRBD1 (6 bases). This CDR3 spans 15 amino acids. The germline V and J ends were trimmed by 1 base and 1 base, with 10 bases remaining between them. Germline CDR1 is LGHDT and CDR2 is YNNKEL (reference sequence). CDR3 DNA sequence: TGTGCCAGCAGCCAAGGAGGACAGTCGAACACTGAAGCTTTCTTT. This gives the protein CASSQGGQSNTEAFF.

This clone appeared a single time. The chain has TRBV7-2 and TRBJ1-3, with unresolved D. The CDR3 totals 14 residues. Germline assignment: CDR1 SGHTA and CDR2 FQGNSA. V gave up 2 bases and J gave up 2 bases, with 7 bases separating them. CDR3 sequence reads: CASSLNTAGNTIYF. The CDR3 DNA reads TGTGCCAGCAGCTTAAATACAGCTGGAAACACCATATATTTT.

This clone was seen more than once but under ten times. The chain joins TRBV27 to TRBJ1-5, with D perhaps matching TRBD1 (5 bases). The V end was cut by 2 bases, the J end by 9 bases, with 14 bases between. This CDR3 spans 14 amino acids. Germline V gives CDR1 MNHEY, CDR2 SMNVEV (reference sequence). The CDR3 DNA follows: TGTGCCAGCAGTTTAAAGCAGGGTCTTTGGCCCCAGCATTTT. Translation: CASSLKQGLWPQHF.

This clone was recorded a few times. V and J are TRBV7-2 and TRBJ2-6; TRBD1 aligns across 10 bases. CDR1 is SGHTA and CDR2 is FQGNSA in the germline V gene. The V segment lost 4 bases and the J segment 2 bases; nucleotides outside the gene matches: 11. The CDR3 has 19 amino acids. Here the CDR3 reads CASSYSSGTGATGANVLTF. CDR3 nucleotide sequence: TGTGCCAGCAGCTACTCGTCCGGGACAGGGGCCACTGGGGCCAACGTCCTGACTTTC.

CDR3 amino acids: CAWSRRGGAVGSPLHF. CDR3 in DNA: TGTGCCTGGAGTCGGAGGGGGGGTGCGGTAGGTTCACCCCTCCACTTT. The genes are TRBV30 and TRBJ1-6; D might be TRBD1 (6 bases). The germline V gene encodes CDR1 GTSNPN and CDR2 SVGIG (reference sequence). V was pared by 2 bases and J by 9 bases, with 20 bases between. The CDR3 covers 16 residues.

J is TRBJ1-4 and V is TRBV4-3; TRBD1 aligns across 9 bases. J lost 4 bases, V lost 0 bases, and 12 bases had no gene match. CDR1 and CDR2 (germline): LGHNA, YSLEER. The CDR3 length is 19 residues. The DNA of the CDR3 is TGCGCCAGCAGCCAAGACCCCACCTACGGGACAGGGATTAATGAAAAACTGTTTTTT. It translates to CASSQDPTYGTGINEKLFF.

About this clone itself: A read error may produce the germline difference seen at one junction end. CDR3 in DNA: TGTGCTAGCAGCTTAGCCTTAAGTAGTGAAGCTTTCTTT. This encodes CASSLALSSEAFF. The chain couples TRBV7-7 to TRBJ1-1, with no clear D. CDR3 length: 13 residues. Germline V gives CDR1 SSHAT, CDR2 FNYEAQ (reference sequence).

The rearrangement joins TRBV6-2 or TRBV6-3 to TRBJ1-5; 8 bases line up with TRBD1. The germline V gene has CDR1 MNHEY and CDR2 SVGEGT. Trimming cost V 0 bases and J 1 base; bases outside gene matches: 2. The CDR3 runs to 16 residues. The CDR3 nucleotides read TGTGCCAGCAGTTACTCGACAGGGGTGAGCAATCAGCCCCAGCATTTT. Protein: CASSYSTGVSNQPQHF.

This chain links TRBV6-5 with TRBJ1-1; a possible D gene is TRBD1 (5 bases). This CDR3 region has 11 residues. V was cut by 2 bases and J by 11 bases, with 9 bases left in between. In germline, CDR1 is MNHEY, CDR2 SVGAGI. The chain's CDR3 is CASSYKGRAFF. The CDR3 nucleotides read TGTGCCAGCAGTTACAAGGGGAGGGCTTTCTTT.

The V and J genes are TRBV7-2 and TRBJ2-1; 9 bases match TRBD2. From germline, CDR1 is SGHTA and CDR2 FQGNSA. Losses at the gene ends were 4 bases for V and 6 bases for J; bases not matched to a gene: 7. This CDR3 has 15 amino acids. In DNA, the CDR3 is TGTGCCAGCAGCTATCGGCTAGCGGGAAGCAATGAGCAGTTCTTC. Amino acid sequence: CASSYRLAGSNEQFF. Using reference TRBV7-2 and TRBJ2-1 for the parts outside the CDR3, the full variable domain is GAGVSQSPSNKVTEKGKDVELRCDPISGHTALYWYRQSLGQGLEFLIYFQGNSAPDKSGLPSDRFSAERTGGSVSTLTIQRTQQEDSAVYLCASSYRLAGSNEQFFGPGTRLTVL.

This chain links TRBV7-9 with TRBJ1-5, with D hard to call. The CDR3 runs 15 residues. Trimming pared 1 base from V and 7 bases from J, leaving 14 bases between. Germline V gives CDR1 SEHNR, CDR2 FQNEAQ (reference sequence). The CDR3 spells CASSLGLPAGQPQHF. CDR3 bases: TGTGCCAGCAGCTTAGGGCTTCCTGCGGGACAGCCCCAGCATTTT.

V gene TRBV19 combines with J gene TRBJ2-2; D is possibly TRBD2 (5 bases). Per germline, CDR1 LNHDA and CDR2 SQIVND (reference sequence). V gave up 6 bases and J gave up 2 bases, with 10 bases separating them. The CDR3 loop spans 14 amino acids. The CDR3 loop is CASRDFGNTGELFF. Written as DNA, the CDR3 is TGTGCCAGTAGGGACTTTGGTAACACCGGGGAGCTGTTTTTT. Looking up the rest from reference TRBV19 and TRBJ2-2 gives the full variable domain: DGGITQSPKYLFRKEGQNVTLSCEQNLNHDAMYWYRQDPGQGLRLIYYSQIVNDFQKGDIAEGYSVSREKKESFPLTVTSAQKNPTAFYLCASRDFGNTGELFFGEGSRLTVL.

This rearrangement joins TRBV5-1 to TRBJ2-5; D is unclear. The germline V gene encodes CDR1 SGHRS and CDR2 YFSETQ. This CDR3 spans 14 amino acids. V was clipped by 4 bases and J by 3 bases, with 13 bases between them. The CDR3: CASSHEPPKETQYF. CDR3 in DNA: TGCGCCAGCAGCCATGAGCCTCCTAAAGAGACCCAGTACTTC.